A selection of T cell receptor beta chains follows, all from one sample in a study of shared clonotypes between healthy human individuals. Profiled with immunoSEQ multiplex PCR; TCRdb holds only in-frame clones, not every one. In the table there are approximately 320,000 clones, roughly 84% of which are singletons. Sequenced input: memory CD8+ T cells sorted from blood. Every receptor here comes from a man aged 18 to 29 in good health. CDR3s include the opening cysteine and the closing phenylalanine or tryptophan. Each record gives: CDR3 length, V gene, clone size, J gene, D gene, CDR3 protein, CDR3 DNA. D genes are given only for firm matches. Some rows have no size entry. The others give once, few or many, or a class for an expanded clone.

cdr3_length: 13; v_call: TRBV7-9; clone_size: once; j_call: TRBJ2-7; d_call: -; cdr3_aa: CASSPPESYEQYF; cdr3_nt: TGTGCCAGCAGCCCCCCGGAATCCTACGAGCAGTACTTC
cdr3_length: 16; v_call: TRBV27; clone_size: many; j_call: TRBJ1-6; d_call: -; cdr3_aa: CASSLSGGGQGSPLHF; cdr3_nt: TGTGCCAGCAGTTTATCGGGGGGCGGCCAAGGTTCACCCCTCCACTTT
cdr3_length: 14; v_call: TRBV27; clone_size: -; j_call: TRBJ2-7; d_call: -; cdr3_aa: CASSLLGQTYEQYF; cdr3_nt: TGTGCCAGCAGTTTATTAGGACAGACCTACGAGCAGTACTTC
cdr3_length: 14; v_call: TRBV6-6; clone_size: -; j_call: TRBJ2-7; d_call: -; cdr3_aa: CASSYSATTYEQYF; cdr3_nt: TGTGCCAGCAGTTATAGTGCGACCACCTACGAGCAGTACTTC
cdr3_length: 13; v_call: TRBV5-4; clone_size: -; j_call: TRBJ2-7; d_call: TRBD1; cdr3_aa: CASRGDSTYEQYF; cdr3_nt: TGTGCCAGCAGAGGGGACAGTACCTACGAGCAGTACTTC
cdr3_length: 17; v_call: TRBV27; clone_size: -; j_call: TRBJ2-1; d_call: TRBD2; cdr3_aa: CASSLIRGRRRYNEQFF; cdr3_nt: TGTGCCAGCAGTTTAATCCGCGGGAGGAGACGATACAATGAGCAGTTCTTC
cdr3_length: 14; v_call: TRBV29-1; clone_size: once; j_call: TRBJ2-7; d_call: TRBD1; cdr3_aa: CSVGLRDRGPEQYF; cdr3_nt: TGCAGCGTGGGCCTCCGGGACAGGGGTCCCGAGCAGTACTTC
cdr3_length: 14; v_call: TRBV27; clone_size: -; j_call: TRBJ2-7; d_call: TRBD1; cdr3_aa: CASSPGTGGYEQYF; cdr3_nt: TGTGCCAGCAGCCCGGGGACAGGGGGCTACGAGCAGTACTTC
cdr3_length: 14; v_call: TRBV9; clone_size: -; j_call: TRBJ1-1; d_call: -; cdr3_aa: CASSGHLPGTEAFF; cdr3_nt: TGTGCCAGCAGCGGACACTTACCTGGAACTGAAGCTTTCTTT
cdr3_length: 15; v_call: TRBV5-1; clone_size: -; j_call: TRBJ1-2; d_call: TRBD1; cdr3_aa: CASSLNQGAHYGYTF; cdr3_nt: TGCGCCAGCAGCCTAAATCAGGGGGCACACTATGGCTACACCTTC
cdr3_length: 12; v_call: TRBV28; clone_size: -; j_call: TRBJ1-4; d_call: -; cdr3_aa: CAVRQNNEKLFF; cdr3_nt: TGTGCCGTCAGACAGAATAATGAAAAACTGTTTTTT
cdr3_length: 13; v_call: TRBV11-3; clone_size: -; j_call: TRBJ2-1; d_call: -; cdr3_aa: CASSFGWGYEQFF; cdr3_nt: TGTGCCAGCAGCTTCGGTTGGGGTTATGAGCAGTTCTTC
cdr3_length: 16; v_call: TRBV7-9; clone_size: -; j_call: TRBJ2-7; d_call: TRBD1; cdr3_aa: CASSLVSGTGVYEQYF; cdr3_nt: TGTGCCAGCAGCTTAGTTTCTGGGACAGGGGTCTACGAGCAGTACTTC
cdr3_length: 16; v_call: TRBV13; clone_size: -; j_call: TRBJ1-6; d_call: -; cdr3_aa: CASSFNNRESGSPLHF; cdr3_nt: TGTGCCAGCAGCTTTAATAACAGGGAGTCAGGGTCACCCCTCCACTTT
cdr3_length: 14; v_call: TRBV27; clone_size: -; j_call: TRBJ2-7; d_call: -; cdr3_aa: CASSPKDGTYEQYF; cdr3_nt: TGTGCCAGCAGTCCCAAGGACGGAACCTACGAGCAGTACTTC
cdr3_length: 13; v_call: TRBV7-9; clone_size: -; j_call: TRBJ1-2; d_call: -; cdr3_aa: CASSLAQNYGYTF; cdr3_nt: TGTGCCAGCAGCTTAGCGCAGAACTATGGCTACACCTTC
cdr3_length: 16; v_call: TRBV18; clone_size: -; j_call: TRBJ1-4; d_call: -; cdr3_aa: CASSLTGAVTNEKLFF; cdr3_nt: TGTGCCAGCTCACTTACGGGGGCGGTAACTAATGAAAAACTGTTTTTT
cdr3_length: 15; v_call: TRBV7-2; clone_size: -; j_call: TRBJ2-3; d_call: -; cdr3_aa: CASSLAYRYTDTQYF; cdr3_nt: TGTGCCAGCAGCTTAGCCTACAGATACACAGATACGCAGTATTTT
cdr3_length: 14; v_call: TRBV6-5; clone_size: -; j_call: TRBJ2-7; d_call: -; cdr3_aa: CASFSLDRPYEQYF; cdr3_nt: TGTGCCAGTTTCTCACTTGACAGACCCTACGAGCAGTACTTC
cdr3_length: 13; v_call: TRBV29-1; clone_size: -; j_call: TRBJ2-5; d_call: TRBD1; cdr3_aa: CSDRTGVKETQYF; cdr3_nt: TGCAGCGACCGGACAGGGGTCAAGGAGACCCAGTACTTC
cdr3_length: 16; v_call: TRBV7-2; clone_size: few; j_call: TRBJ2-3; d_call: -; cdr3_aa: CASSRGAIQLTDTQYF; cdr3_nt: TGTGCCAGCAGTCGGGGGGCTATCCAACTCACAGATACGCAGTATTTT
cdr3_length: 17; v_call: TRBV5-4; clone_size: -; j_call: TRBJ2-7; d_call: TRBD1; cdr3_aa: CASSLAPDRGNSYEQYF; cdr3_nt: TGTGCCAGCAGCTTGGCCCCGGACAGGGGCAACTCCTACGAGCAGTACTTC
cdr3_length: 13; v_call: TRBV29-1; clone_size: -; j_call: TRBJ2-7; d_call: TRBD1; cdr3_aa: CSVGQGVSYEQYF; cdr3_nt: TGCAGCGTTGGACAGGGAGTTAGCTACGAGCAGTACTTC
cdr3_length: 14; v_call: TRBV28; clone_size: -; j_call: TRBJ2-7; d_call: TRBD1; cdr3_aa: CAITGQASSYEQYF; cdr3_nt: TGTGCCATCACGGGACAGGCTAGCTCCTACGAGCAGTACTTC
cdr3_length: 12; v_call: TRBV6-5; clone_size: -; j_call: TRBJ2-7; d_call: -; cdr3_aa: CASSSGIYEQYF; cdr3_nt: TGTGCCAGCAGTTCGGGTATATACGAGCAGTACTTC
cdr3_length: 16; v_call: TRBV13; clone_size: -; j_call: TRBJ1-6; d_call: -; cdr3_aa: CASSPNRVGPHSPLHF; cdr3_nt: TGTGCCAGCAGCCCCAACAGGGTTGGCCCTCATTCACCCCTCCACTTT
cdr3_length: 16; v_call: TRBV6-6; clone_size: -; j_call: TRBJ2-1; d_call: TRBD1; cdr3_aa: CATGPSGQGNRIEQFF; cdr3_nt: TGTGCCACAGGGCCCTCTGGACAGGGTAACAGGATTGAGCAGTTCTTC
cdr3_length: 17; v_call: TRBV5-1; clone_size: -; j_call: TRBJ2-4; d_call: TRBD2; cdr3_aa: CASSSTSGGAPKNIQYF; cdr3_nt: TGCGCCAGCAGCTCGACTAGCGGGGGGGCCCCCAAAAACATTCAGTACTTC
cdr3_length: 13; v_call: TRBV1; clone_size: -; j_call: TRBJ2-1; d_call: -; cdr3_aa: CTSSPKDSDEQFF; cdr3_nt: TGCACCAGCAGTCCCAAGGATTCCGATGAGCAGTTCTTC
cdr3_length: 13; v_call: TRBV6-5; clone_size: -; j_call: TRBJ1-1; d_call: -; cdr3_aa: CASRIQGSTEAFF; cdr3_nt: TGTGCCAGCAGGATACAGGGTTCCACTGAAGCTTTCTTT
cdr3_length: 15; v_call: TRBV5-5; clone_size: -; j_call: TRBJ2-1; d_call: TRBD2; cdr3_aa: CASTAGDFAADEQFF; cdr3_nt: TGTGCCAGCACGGCGGGGGACTTCGCTGCGGATGAGCAGTTCTTC
cdr3_length: 13; v_call: TRBV9; clone_size: -; j_call: TRBJ2-2; d_call: -; cdr3_aa: CASSVATFRELFF; cdr3_nt: TGTGCCAGCAGCGTAGCTACGTTCCGGGAGCTGTTTTTT
cdr3_length: 15; v_call: TRBV19; clone_size: -; j_call: TRBJ2-7; d_call: -; cdr3_aa: CASSPLEGPTYEQYF; cdr3_nt: TGTGCCAGTAGCCCCTTAGAGGGCCCCACCTACGAGCAGTACTTC
cdr3_length: 15; v_call: TRBV7-8; clone_size: -; j_call: TRBJ2-7; d_call: TRBD1; cdr3_aa: CASSPKGAGYYEQYF; cdr3_nt: TGTGCCAGCAGCCCAAAGGGGGCAGGGTACTACGAGCAGTACTTC
cdr3_length: 17; v_call: TRBV9; clone_size: -; j_call: TRBJ2-5; d_call: TRBD1; cdr3_aa: CASSETSGQGWQETQYF; cdr3_nt: TGTGCCAGCAGCGAGACCTCGGGACAGGGTTGGCAAGAGACCCAGTACTTC
cdr3_length: 11; v_call: TRBV5-8; clone_size: -; j_call: TRBJ1-2; d_call: -; cdr3_aa: CASSLVFGYTF; cdr3_nt: TGTGCCAGCAGCTTGGTTTTTGGCTACACCTTC
cdr3_length: 12; v_call: TRBV13; clone_size: once; j_call: TRBJ2-2; d_call: -; cdr3_aa: CATQGGAGELFF; cdr3_nt: TGTGCCACCCAAGGAGGCGCCGGGGAGCTGTTTTTT
cdr3_length: 14; v_call: TRBV7-9; clone_size: -; j_call: TRBJ2-7; d_call: -; cdr3_aa: CASSHREGHYEQYF; cdr3_nt: TGTGCCAGCAGCCACCGTGAGGGGCACTACGAGCAGTACTTC
cdr3_length: 15; v_call: TRBV19; clone_size: -; j_call: TRBJ1-6; d_call: TRBD1; cdr3_aa: CASSSGQGINSPLHF; cdr3_nt: TGTGCCAGTAGTTCGGGACAGGGGATCAATTCACCCCTCCACTTT
cdr3_length: 15; v_call: TRBV7-9; clone_size: -; j_call: TRBJ1-5; d_call: TRBD1; cdr3_aa: CASSYAGQGLQPQHF; cdr3_nt: TGTGCCAGCAGCTATGCTGGACAGGGCCTTCAGCCCCAGCATTTT
cdr3_length: 17; v_call: TRBV28; clone_size: -; j_call: TRBJ1-5; d_call: -; cdr3_aa: CASSTREGGWDNQPQHF; cdr3_nt: TGTGCCAGCAGTACGAGGGAAGGCGGGTGGGACAATCAGCCCCAGCATTTT